This entry is about one TCR beta chain. Its specificity is not known. V lost 3 bases to trimming and J lost 1 base, with 7 bases between them. Germline CDR1 SGHNT, CDR2 YYREEE (reference sequence). The CDR3 totals 13 residues. As to time point: cycle 4 day 1 (C4D1), after less than 7 weeks of nivolumab. All trial patients relapsed after autologous stem cell transplantation. Purified CD4+ T cells were obtained from thawed PBMCs through magnetic negative selection. Relapsed/refractory classical Hodgkin lymphoma patients had complete, partial or progressive responses. The data derive from a study of PD-1 blockade in classical Hodgkin lymphoma. Study outcomes and limitations: It was reported that newly diagnosed patients had less baseline TCR diversity than healthy donors. Complete responders' baseline diversity resembled that of newly diagnosed patients.

TCRdb's copy holds only in-frame clones and misses some; the assay was immunoSEQ multiplex PCR. The sample includes roughly 18,000 clones, more than 65% of them seen just once. The specimen comprised CD4+ T cells from blood, sampled before the fourth cycle of nivolumab. This sequence joins TRBV5-4 and TRBJ1-2; D not resolved. This receptor was identified in a human donor with classical Hodgkin lymphoma. CDR3 amino acids: CASSSQNNYGYTF. CDR3 nucleotides: TGTGCCAGCAGCTCTCAAAATAACTATGGCTACACCTTC. The full variable domain, in which reference TRBV5-4 and TRBJ1-2 provide the parts outside the CDR3, is ETGVTQSPTHLIKTRGQQVTLRCSSQSGHNTVSWYQQALGQGPQFIFQYYREEENGRGNFPPRFSGLQFPNYSSELNVNALELDDSALYLCASSSQNNYGYTFGSGTRLTVV.